This TCR beta chain emerged from a study of blood T cell repertoires in COVID-19. Turning to the study itself: Material from acute and convalescent COVID-19 was sourced from the United States, Italy and Spain. Nucleic acid was either cDNA or gDNA, and it came from T cells, B-cell-depleted T cells, or PBMCs.

The CDR3 has 14 residues. Per germline, CDR1 MNHNS and CDR2 SASEGT. The germline V and J ends were trimmed by 8 bases and 0 bases, with 13 bases remaining between them. In the authors' workflow: Estimation of nucleated cell counts was performed using reference gene primer amplification. The protocol was immunoSEQ multiplex PCR, while the TCRdb copy is restricted to in-frame clones and leaves out a portion. The DNA gave D and trimming, while V, J and clone size come from that table. The sample holds about 190,000 clones; more than 85% are singletons and the top ten take around 2.3%. Material: peripheral blood. The sequence came from a man between 65 and 85 years old with active or convalescent COVID-19. The genes are TRBV6-1 and TRBJ1-1; D might be TRBD1 (6 bases). The CDR3 bases are TGTGCCAGCTGGACAGAGCCGATGAACACTGAAGCTTTCTTT. It specifies CASWTEPMNTEAFF.